This T cell receptor beta chain derives from a study of blood T cell repertoires in COVID-19. Study-wide context: Acute and convalescent COVID-19 specimens originated in the United States, Italy and Spain. T cells, B-cell-depleted T cells, or PBMCs supplied cDNA or gDNA.

The CDR3 is 12 residues long. Germline lookup yields CDR1 MDHEN and CDR2 SYDVKM. Trimming took 6 bases from V and 7 from J, leaving 12 bases between them. Generated by immunoSEQ multiplex PCR, the TCRdb table keeps only in-frame clones and is missing some. The repertoire has a few hundred thousand clones, around 85% of them found once; the top ten carry 3.5% to 4%. Sequences were obtained from peripheral blood. The gene calls are TRBV28 and TRBJ1-2; D call uncertain. This clonotype was sampled from a young woman with acute or convalescent COVID-19. CDR3 protein: CASRTQEVGYTF. In DNA form, the CDR3 reads TGTGCCAGCAGGACCCAGGAGGTTGGCTACACCTTC.